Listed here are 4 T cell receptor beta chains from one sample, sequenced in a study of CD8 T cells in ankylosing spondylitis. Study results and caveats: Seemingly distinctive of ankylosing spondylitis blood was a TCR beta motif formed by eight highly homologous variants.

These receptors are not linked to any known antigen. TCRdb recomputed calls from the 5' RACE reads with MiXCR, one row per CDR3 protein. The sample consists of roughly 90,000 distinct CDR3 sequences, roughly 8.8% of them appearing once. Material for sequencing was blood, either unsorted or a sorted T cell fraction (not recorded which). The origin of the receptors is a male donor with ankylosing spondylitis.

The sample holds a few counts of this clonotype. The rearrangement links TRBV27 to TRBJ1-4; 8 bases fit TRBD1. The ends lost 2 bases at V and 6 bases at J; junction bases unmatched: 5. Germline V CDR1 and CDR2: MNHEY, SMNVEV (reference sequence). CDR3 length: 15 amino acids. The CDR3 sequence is CASSLRQGSHEKLFF. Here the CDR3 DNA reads TGTGCCAGCAGTTTACGACAGGGGAGCCATGAAAAACTGTTTTTT.

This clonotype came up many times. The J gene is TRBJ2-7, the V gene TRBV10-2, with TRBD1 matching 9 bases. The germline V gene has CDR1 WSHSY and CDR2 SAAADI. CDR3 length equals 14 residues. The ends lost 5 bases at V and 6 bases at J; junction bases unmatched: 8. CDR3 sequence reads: CASSQRGQGVEQYF. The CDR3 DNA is TGCGCCAGCAGTCAAAGGGGACAGGGTGTCGAGCAGTACTTC.

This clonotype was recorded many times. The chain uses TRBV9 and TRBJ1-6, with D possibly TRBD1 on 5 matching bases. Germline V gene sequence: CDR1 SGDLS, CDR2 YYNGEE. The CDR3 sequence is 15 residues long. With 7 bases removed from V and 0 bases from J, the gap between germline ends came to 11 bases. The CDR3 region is CASAGDLSYNSPLHF. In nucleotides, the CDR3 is TGTGCCAGCGCGGGGGACCTCTCCTATAATTCACCCCTCCACTTT.

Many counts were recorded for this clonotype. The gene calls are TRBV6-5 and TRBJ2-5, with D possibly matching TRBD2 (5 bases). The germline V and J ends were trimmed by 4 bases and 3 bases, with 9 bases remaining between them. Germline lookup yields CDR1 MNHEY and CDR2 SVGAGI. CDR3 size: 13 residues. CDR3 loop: CASSFLGEETQYF. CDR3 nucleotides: TGTGCCAGCAGTTTTCTGGGAGAAGAGACCCAGTACTTC.